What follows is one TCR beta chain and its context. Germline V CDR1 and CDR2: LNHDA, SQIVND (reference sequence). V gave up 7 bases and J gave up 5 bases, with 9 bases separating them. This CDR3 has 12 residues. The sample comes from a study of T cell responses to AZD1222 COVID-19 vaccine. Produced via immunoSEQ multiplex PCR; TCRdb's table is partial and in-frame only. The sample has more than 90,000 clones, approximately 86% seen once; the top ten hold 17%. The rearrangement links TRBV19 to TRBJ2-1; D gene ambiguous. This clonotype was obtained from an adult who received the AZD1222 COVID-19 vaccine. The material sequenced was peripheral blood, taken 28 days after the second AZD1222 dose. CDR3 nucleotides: TGTGCCAGTAAACAAAGTGACAATGAGCAGTTCTTC. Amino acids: CASKQSDNEQFF. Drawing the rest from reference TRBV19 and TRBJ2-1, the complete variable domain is DGGITQSPKYLFRKEGQNVTLSCEQNLNHDAMYWYRQDPGQGLRLIYYSQIVNDFQKGDIAEGYSVSREKKESFPLTVTSAQKNPTAFYLCASKQSDNEQFFGPGTRLTVL.